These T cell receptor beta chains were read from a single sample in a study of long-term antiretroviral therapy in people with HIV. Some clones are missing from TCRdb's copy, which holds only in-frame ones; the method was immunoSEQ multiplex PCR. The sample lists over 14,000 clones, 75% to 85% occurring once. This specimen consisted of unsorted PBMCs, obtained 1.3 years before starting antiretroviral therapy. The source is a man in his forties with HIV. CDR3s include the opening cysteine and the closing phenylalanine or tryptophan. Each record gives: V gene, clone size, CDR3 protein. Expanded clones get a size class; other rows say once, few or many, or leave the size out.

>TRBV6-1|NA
CASSERMRSSYEQYF
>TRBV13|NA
CASSLGSGQSATNEKLFF
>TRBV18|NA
CASSPDSFTEAFF
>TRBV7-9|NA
CASSPGTGTGTEAFF
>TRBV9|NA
CASSVVGGANVLTF
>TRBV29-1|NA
CSAAGQGGHNEQFF
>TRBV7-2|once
CASSSILAGRPSTDTQYF
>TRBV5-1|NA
CASSLGQAKTSTDTQYF
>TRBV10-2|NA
CASSEGGGGKLFF
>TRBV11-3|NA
CASTRGVNTEAFF
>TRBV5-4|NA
CASSIQGALSKAFF
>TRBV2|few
CASSVKAQGVGYTF
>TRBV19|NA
CASRPQTGSGANVLTF
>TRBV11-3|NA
CASSEAQGRVANEKLFF
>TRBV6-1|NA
CATRTDPYEQYF
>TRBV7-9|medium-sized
CAAPPPRGGNEQFF
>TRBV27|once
CASSTRQGWGQPQHF
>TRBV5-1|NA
CASRENTEAFF